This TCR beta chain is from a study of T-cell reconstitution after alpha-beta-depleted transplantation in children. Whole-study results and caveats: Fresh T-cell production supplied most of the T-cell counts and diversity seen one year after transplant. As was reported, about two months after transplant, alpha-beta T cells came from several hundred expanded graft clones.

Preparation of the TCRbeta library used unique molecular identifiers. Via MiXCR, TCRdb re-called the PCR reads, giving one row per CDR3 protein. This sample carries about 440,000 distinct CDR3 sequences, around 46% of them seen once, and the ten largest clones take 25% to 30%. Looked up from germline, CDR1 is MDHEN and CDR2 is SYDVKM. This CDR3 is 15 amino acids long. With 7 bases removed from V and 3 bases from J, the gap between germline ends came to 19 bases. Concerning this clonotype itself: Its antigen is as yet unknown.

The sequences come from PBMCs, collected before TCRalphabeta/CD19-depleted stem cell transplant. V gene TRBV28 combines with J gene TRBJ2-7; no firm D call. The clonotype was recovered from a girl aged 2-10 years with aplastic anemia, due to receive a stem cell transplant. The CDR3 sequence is CASNRNIRNFYEQYF. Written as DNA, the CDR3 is TGTGCCAGCAACCGGAATATTAGGAACTTCTACGAGCAGTACTTC.